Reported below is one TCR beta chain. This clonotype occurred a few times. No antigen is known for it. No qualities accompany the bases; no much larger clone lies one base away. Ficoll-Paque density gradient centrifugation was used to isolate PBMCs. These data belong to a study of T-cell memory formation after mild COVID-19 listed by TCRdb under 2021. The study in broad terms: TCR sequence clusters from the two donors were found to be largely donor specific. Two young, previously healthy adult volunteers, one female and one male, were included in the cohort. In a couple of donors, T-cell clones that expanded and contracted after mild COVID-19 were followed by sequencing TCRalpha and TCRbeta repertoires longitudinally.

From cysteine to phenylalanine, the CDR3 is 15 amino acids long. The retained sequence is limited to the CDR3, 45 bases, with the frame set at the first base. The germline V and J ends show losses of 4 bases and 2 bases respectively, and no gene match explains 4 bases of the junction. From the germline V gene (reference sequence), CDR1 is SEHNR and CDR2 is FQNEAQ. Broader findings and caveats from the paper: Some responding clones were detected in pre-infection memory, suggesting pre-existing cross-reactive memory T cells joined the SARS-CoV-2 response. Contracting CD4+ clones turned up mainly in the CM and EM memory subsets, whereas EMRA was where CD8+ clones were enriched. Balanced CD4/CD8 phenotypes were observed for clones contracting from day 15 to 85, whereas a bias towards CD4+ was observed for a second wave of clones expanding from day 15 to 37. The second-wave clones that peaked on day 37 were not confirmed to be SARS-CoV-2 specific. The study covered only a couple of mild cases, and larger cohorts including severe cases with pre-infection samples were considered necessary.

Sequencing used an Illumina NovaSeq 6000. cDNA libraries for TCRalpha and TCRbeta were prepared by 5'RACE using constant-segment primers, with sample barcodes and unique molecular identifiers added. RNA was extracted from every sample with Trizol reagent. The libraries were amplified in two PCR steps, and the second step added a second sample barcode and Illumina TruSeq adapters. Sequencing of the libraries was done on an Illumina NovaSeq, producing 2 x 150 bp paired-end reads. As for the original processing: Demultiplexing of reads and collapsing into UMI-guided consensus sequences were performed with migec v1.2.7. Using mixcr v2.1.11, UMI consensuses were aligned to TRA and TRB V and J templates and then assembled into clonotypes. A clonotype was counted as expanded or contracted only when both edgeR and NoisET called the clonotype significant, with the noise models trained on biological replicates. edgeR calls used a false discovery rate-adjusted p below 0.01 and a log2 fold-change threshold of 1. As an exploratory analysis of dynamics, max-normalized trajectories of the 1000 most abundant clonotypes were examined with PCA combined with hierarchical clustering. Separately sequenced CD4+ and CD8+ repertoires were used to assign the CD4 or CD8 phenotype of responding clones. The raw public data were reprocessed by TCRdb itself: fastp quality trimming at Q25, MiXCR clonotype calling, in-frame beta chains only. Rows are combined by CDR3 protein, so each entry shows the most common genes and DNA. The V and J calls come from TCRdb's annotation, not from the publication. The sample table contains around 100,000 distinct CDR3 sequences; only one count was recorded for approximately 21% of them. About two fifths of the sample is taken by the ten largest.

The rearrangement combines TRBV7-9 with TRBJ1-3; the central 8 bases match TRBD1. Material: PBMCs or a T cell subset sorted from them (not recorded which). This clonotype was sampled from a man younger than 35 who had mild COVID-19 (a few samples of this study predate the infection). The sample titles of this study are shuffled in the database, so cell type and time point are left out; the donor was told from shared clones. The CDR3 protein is CASSSGTGAGNTIYF. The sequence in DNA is TGTGCCAGCAGCTCGGGGACAGGAGCTGGAAACACCATATATTTT.